The T cell receptor beta chain under discussion was sequenced for a study of blood T cell repertoires in COVID-19. Overall study: Both acute and convalescent COVID-19 samples were obtained from the United States, Italy and Spain.

TCRdb's table, derived via immunoSEQ multiplex PCR, lists solely in-frame clones and lacks some. This table holds some 95,000 clones, approximately 90% found once. V was cut by 3 bases and J by 13 bases, with 15 bases left in between. The CDR3 consists of 12 residues. Input material: peripheral blood. The rearrangement links TRBV12-3 or TRBV12-4 to TRBJ2-5; D may be TRBD1 (5 bases). This TCR was recovered from a man aged 70 or older with acute or convalescent COVID-19. CDR3: CASSLGQSTGYF. The CDR3 nucleotides read TGTGCCAGCAGTTTGGGTCAATCTACAGGGTACTTC.